This T cell receptor beta chain was observed in a study of control samples from healthy donors and cancer patients. Generated by immunoSEQ multiplex PCR, the TCRdb table keeps only in-frame clones and is missing some. Among around 57,000 clones listed, about 91% were seen once. Germline loops: CDR1 SQVTM, CDR2 ANQGSEA. This CDR3 contains 13 residues. V shed 5 bases and J shed 4 bases, with 9 bases lying between them. The sequence was obtained from a man aged 25-45 years with colorectal cancer. The specimen sequenced was PBMCs. The V call is TRBV29-1, the J call TRBJ2-6; D is ambiguous. The CDR3 coding sequence is TGCAGCGTTACCAGCCCAGGGGCCAACGTCCTGACTTTC. Its translation: CSVTSPGANVLTF. Combining the CDR3 with reference TRBV29-1 and TRBJ2-6 gives the whole variable domain SAVISQKPSRDICQRGTSLTIQCQVDSQVTMMFWYRQQPGQSLTLIATANQGSEATYESGFVIDKFPISRPNLTFSTLTVSNMSPEDSSIYLCSVTSPGANVLTFGAGSRLTVL.